These 15 T cell receptor beta chains came from one sample sequenced in a study of blood T cell repertoires in COVID-19. Sequenced by immunoSEQ multiplex PCR; TCRdb stores in-frame clones only, minus some. The sample holds about 220,000 clones, around 85% seen once. The material sequenced was PBMCs or T cells enriched from blood (not recorded which). These receptors were taken from a middle-aged woman with acute COVID-19.

This clone has only a few counts. This chain connects TRBV2 to TRBJ1-2, with TRBD1 as a possible D gene (6 bases). The CDR3 is 13 amino acids. The germline V and J ends were trimmed by 3 bases and 7 bases, with 12 bases remaining between them. Germline assignment: CDR1 SNHLY and CDR2 FYNNEI. CDR3 sequence reads: CASSEQGSVGYTF. Written as DNA, the CDR3 is TGTGCCAGCAGTGAGCAGGGGAGCGTTGGCTACACCTTC.

V gene TRBV6-5 combines with J gene TRBJ2-5; 11 bases fit TRBD2. The germline gives CDR1 MNHEY, CDR2 SVGAGI. After removal of 5 bases from V and 0 bases from J, the junction contained 2 bases not matched to a gene. The CDR3 length is 15 residues. This CDR3 reads CASSIAGGNQETQYF. The CDR3, as DNA: TGTGCCAGCAGTATAGCGGGAGGGAACCAAGAGACCCAGTACTTC.

The chain carries TRBV5-4 and TRBJ1-1; perhaps TRBD1 as D (5 bases). CDR3 length: 13 residues. Germline CDR1 is SGHNT and CDR2 is YYREEE (reference sequence). V was shortened by 2 bases and J by 8 bases, with 13 bases between the two germline ends. In DNA, the CDR3 is TGTGCCAGCAGCTTACAAGGGGCATACGAAGCTTTCTTT. Translated: CASSLQGAYEAFF.

The chain joins TRBV11-3 to TRBJ1-5, with D unclear. The CDR3 consists of 15 residues. V lost 3 bases and J 1 base, leaving 10 bases between the germline ends. Germline-derived CDR1 and CDR2 are SGHNT and YENEEA. DNA of the CDR3: TGTGCCAGCAGCTTCGGGATTGGGAGCAATCAGCCCCAGCATTTT. Protein sequence: CASSFGIGSNQPQHF. Complete variable domain (other parts from reference TRBV11-3 and TRBJ1-5): EAGVVQSPRYKIIEKKQPVAFWCNPISGHNTLYWYLQNLGQGPELLIRYENEEAVDDSQLPKDRFSAERLKGVDSTLKIQPAELGDSAVYLCASSFGIGSNQPQHFGDGTRLSIL.

The gene calls are TRBV28 and TRBJ2-1, with 7 positions matching TRBD2. Germline CDR1 MDHEN, CDR2 SYDVKM. V gave up 4 bases and J gave up 9 bases; unmatched junction bases: 15. This CDR3 comprises 16 residues. CDR3 amino acids: CASSCPASGTSTEQFF. CDR3 bases: TGTGCCAGCAGTTGTCCCGCCAGCGGGACGTCGACTGAGCAGTTCTTC.

DNA of the CDR3: TGTGCCAGCAGTTTTTTCCGTTTTCGGGAGGCTTCGGACAATGAGCAGTTCTTC. This gives the protein CASSFFRFREASDNEQFF. The chain uses TRBV28 and TRBJ2-1; 7 nucleotides align to TRBD2. Germline CDR1 reads MDHEN; CDR2 reads SYDVKM. Unmatched junction bases numbered 16, after V lost 3 bases and J lost 5 bases. The CDR3 totals 18 residues.

This chain links TRBV28 with TRBJ2-5; 11 nucleotides align to TRBD2. This CDR3 region has 15 residues. Germline V gene data show CDR1 as MDHEN and CDR2 as SYDVKM. V dropped 2 bases and J dropped 2; count of bases not matched to a gene: 1. CDR3 DNA: TGTGCCAGCAGTTTACTAGCGGGGGGTCAAGAGACCCAGTACTTC. This sequence encodes CASSLLAGGQETQYF.

The chain links TRBV10-1 to TRBJ1-3; D gene unclear. CDR3 length: 11 amino acids. V lost 3 bases to trimming and J lost 6 bases, with 3 bases between them. CDR1 is WNHNN and CDR2 is SYGVQD in the germline V gene (reference sequence). CDR3 bases: TGCGCCAGCAGTGACCTAAACACCATATATTTT. Translation gives CASSDLNTIYF.

V gene TRBV2 combines with J gene TRBJ2-4; perhaps TRBD2 as D (6 bases). Trimming pared 3 bases from V and 0 bases from J, leaving 6 bases between. The CDR3 runs to 14 residues. CDR1 is SNHLY, CDR2 FYNNEI, per germline. The CDR3: CASSDGGAKNIQYF. The CDR3 nucleotides are TGTGCCAGCAGTGACGGGGGAGCCAAAAACATTCAGTACTTC.

The V call is TRBV15, the J call TRBJ2-7; D gene ambiguous. There are 16 residues in the CDR3. The ends were cut back, 0 bases at V and 0 bases at J, with 12 bases in the middle. Germline lookup yields CDR1 LNHNV and CDR2 YYDKDF (reference sequence). CDR3 coding DNA: TGTGCCACCAGCAGAGATCTTCAGGCAGGCTCCTACGAGCAGTACTTC. It encodes CATSRDLQAGSYEQYF. Full variable domain (outside the CDR3, taken from reference TRBV15 and TRBJ2-7): DAMVIQNPRYQVTQFGKPVTLSCSQTLNHNVMYWYQQKSSQAPKLLFHYYDKDFNNEADTPDNFQSRRPNTSFCFLDIRSPGLGDTAMYLCATSRDLQAGSYEQYFGPGTRLTVT.

This rearrangement joins TRBV13 to TRBJ2-1, with D maybe TRBD1 (7 bases). The CDR3 has 15 residues. Germline V gene sequence: CDR1 PRHDT, CDR2 FYEKMQ (reference sequence). V lost 5 bases, J lost 6 bases, and 17 bases lay in between. The CDR3 coding sequence is TGTGCCAGCAGCGGGGTCAGGGGGGAGTTCAATGAGCAGTTCTTC. Translating it yields CASSGVRGEFNEQFF.

The chain uses TRBV12-5 and TRBJ2-7; D may be TRBD1 (6 bases). The CDR3 has 10 amino acids. Germline CDR1 and CDR2: LGHNT and FRNRAP. V was clipped by 5 bases and J by 12 bases, with 11 bases between them. The CDR3 DNA reads as TGTGCTAGTGGTACCAGGGGTGGGTACTTC. Encoded protein: CASGTRGGYF. Based on the CDR3 plus reference TRBV12-5 and TRBJ2-7, the full variable domain is DARVTQTPRHKVTEMGQEVTMRCQPILGHNTVFWYRQTMMQGLELLAYFRNRAPLDDSGMPKDRFSAEMPDATLATLKIQPSEPRDSAVYFCASGTRGGYFGPGTRLTVT.

The chain has TRBV6-5 and TRBJ2-1; tentatively, D is TRBD2 (6 bases). With 7 bases removed from V and 10 bases from J, the gap between germline ends came to 14 bases. Germline values: CDR1 MNHEY, CDR2 SVGAGI. The CDR3 spans 12 residues. CDR3 in amino acids: CASIGTRGEQFF. CDR3 coding DNA: TGTGCCAGCATCGGGACTCGCGGGGAGCAGTTCTTC.

The chain combines TRBV27 with TRBJ2-2; 7 bases line up with TRBD1. Trimming cost V 2 bases and J 5 bases; bases outside gene matches: 8. The CDR3 runs 16 residues. Germline values: CDR1 MNHEY, CDR2 SMNVEV (reference sequence). CDR3 loop: CASSLMTGSPTGELFF. Written as DNA, the CDR3 is TGTGCCAGCAGTTTAATGACAGGGAGTCCGACCGGGGAGCTGTTTTTT.

The V gene is TRBV28, the J gene TRBJ1-5; 7 positions agree with TRBD1. V trimming: 11 bases; J trimming: 1 base; junction bases outside the gene matches: 5. Germline CDR1 is MDHEN and CDR2 is SYDVKM. The CDR3 has 13 residues. The CDR3 nucleotides read TGTGCCTGTCAGGGGGGCAGCAATCAGCCCCAGCATTTT. Protein product: CACQGGSNQPQHF.